Below, 5 T cell receptor beta chains from the same sample are listed, as sequenced in a study of cytomegalovirus exposure and HLA in healthy donors. TCRdb's table, derived via immunoSEQ multiplex PCR, lists solely in-frame clones and lacks some. The sample includes tens of thousands of clones, 97% of them seen just once. The sample taken for sequencing was PBMCs. The receptors were sampled from a man aged 30-40 years in good health and CMV-seropositive.

The chain links TRBV14 to TRBJ2-3; D is undetermined. Germline V gene sequence: CDR1 SGHDN, CDR2 FVKESK. The CDR3 is 12 amino acids. V was cut by 1 base and J by 6 bases, with 5 bases left in between. The CDR3 protein is CASSQVRDTQYF. The CDR3 DNA is TGTGCCAGCAGCCAAGTCAGGGATACGCAGTATTTT.

This clone was found once. V is TRBV9 and J is TRBJ2-3; a possible D gene is TRBD2 (5 bases). The germline CDR1 and CDR2 sequences are SGDLS and YYNGEE. V lost 0 bases, J lost 2 bases, and 7 bases lay in between. There are 14 residues in the CDR3. The DNA of the CDR3 is TGTGCCAGCAGCGTAGACGGGATCACAGATACGCAGTATTTT. It is translated as CASSVDGITDTQYF.

The rearrangement uses TRBV7-9 and TRBJ2-7, with TRBD2 matching over 7 bases. The CDR3 runs to 14 residues. The V and J ends lost 7 bases and 3 bases, in that order; junction bases with no gene match: 9. CDR1 is SEHNR, CDR2 FQNEAQ, per germline (reference sequence). Here the CDR3 DNA reads TGTGCCAGCACCGCCTCCGGGACTATCTACGAGCAGTACTTC. As protein: CASTASGTIYEQYF. Drawing the rest from reference TRBV7-9 and TRBJ2-7, the complete variable domain is DTGVSQNPRHKITKRGQNVTFRCDPISEHNRLYWYRQTLGQGPEFLTYFQNEAQLEKSRLLSDRFSAERPKGSFSTLEIQRTEQGDSAMYLCASTASGTIYEQYFGPGTRLTVT.

The rearrangement uses TRBV6-6 and TRBJ2-5; 12 bases line up with TRBD2. Germline V lookup: CDR1 MNHNY, CDR2 SVGAGI (reference sequence). V lost 5 bases, J lost 7 bases, and 2 bases stayed unmatched. CDR3 length equals 13 residues. Written as DNA, the CDR3 is TGTGCCAGCAGTAAGGGACTAGCGGGGACCCAGTACTTC. It is translated as CASSKGLAGTQYF.

The chain combines TRBV2 with TRBJ2-1; possibly TRBD2 for D (5 bases). The V gene's germline CDR1 is SNHLY and CDR2 FYNNEI. CDR3 length: 11 amino acids. The CDR3 DNA follows: TGTGCTGAGGGCTCCTACAATGAGCAGTTCTTC. Translated, it gives CAEGSYNEQFF.